Listed below are T cell receptor beta chains from one sample, sequenced in a study of response to subunit inactivated influenza vaccine. From the RT-PCR reads, TCRdb called clonotypes with MiXCR, one entry per CDR3 protein. The data contain about 570,000 distinct CDR3 sequences, roughly 12% of them seen just once; the ten biggest clones take up around 10%. The data also belong to a second study, concerning T cells expressing NK-cell markers.

Sample: PBMCs from blood, taken on the day of vaccination. These receptors came from a man in his fifties who received an inactivated influenza vaccine. The CDR3 runs from the conserved cysteine through the conserved F or W. The D gene is left open where the match is weak. Only part of the rows carry a size: once, few, many, or a class if the clone is expanded.

j_call clone_size d_call v_call cdr3_nt cdr3_aa
TRBJ2-2 . TRBD2 TRBV4-3 TGCGCCAGCAGCCAAGGCGAACTAGCGGGAAACACCGGGGAGCTGTTTTTT CASSQGELAGNTGELFF
TRBJ2-2 . . TRBV2 TGTGCCAGGAAACAGGGGAACACCGGGGAGCTGTTTTTT CARKQGNTGELFF
TRBJ2-1 few . TRBV24-1 TGTGCCACCAGTGGAAGGGGGAATGAGCAGTTCTTC CATSGRGNEQFF
TRBJ2-6 . . TRBV18 TGTGCCAGCTCACCCCCGAGAGGGTCAGCTGGGGCCAACGTCCTGACTTTC CASSPPRGSAGANVLTF
TRBJ1-1 few . TRBV12-3/TRBV12-4 TGTGCCAGCAGTGAACCGGGGAGGAGTCCTGAAGCTTTCTTT CASSEPGRSPEAFF
TRBJ2-7 few . TRBV3-1 TGTGCCAGCAGCCCCCTGCCAGGGTTCACCTACGAGCAGTACTTC CASSPLPGFTYEQYF
TRBJ1-1 few . TRBV5-1 TGCGCCAGCGGAACAAGGGGGGGTACTGAAGCTTTCTTT CASGTRGGTEAFF
TRBJ2-7 few . TRBV5-4 TGTGCCAGCAGCTTTGGGGGTACGTGGGATGAGCAGTACTTC CASSFGGTWDEQYF
TRBJ2-5 . . TRBV7-6 TGTGCCAGCAGCCCGTACCCGTACCAAGAGACCCAGTACTTC CASSPYPYQETQYF
TRBJ1-5 . . TRBV23-1 TGCGCCAGCAGTCAACTGGGACGTTTTCAGCCCCAGCATTTT CASSQLGRFQPQHF
TRBJ1-1 . . TRBV30 TGTGCCTGGAGTGTTCTGGGGTCCATGACCCCTGAAGCTTTCTTT CAWSVLGSMTPEAFF
TRBJ1-6 few . TRBV5-1 TGCGCCAGCGCTTTGCAGTGGGAAGGCTCACCCCTCCACTTT CASALQWEGSPLHF
TRBJ1-4 few . TRBV7-8 TGTGCCAGCAGCCGACAGATTAATGAAAAACTGTTTTTT CASSRQINEKLFF
TRBJ1-2 few . TRBV12-3/TRBV12-4 TGTGCCAGCAGTTTGGGGTTTCGAGGGGATTCTGGCTACACCTTC CASSLGFRGDSGYTF
TRBJ2-1 many . TRBV28 TGTGCCAGCAGTTTAATGGAGGGGGTCAATGAGCAGTTCTTC CASSLMEGVNEQFF
TRBJ2-7 . TRBD2 TRBV20-1 TGCAGTGCCACTAGCGGAACGGGGTTATACGAGCAGTACTTC CSATSGTGLYEQYF
TRBJ1-1 few . TRBV29-1 TGCAGCGTTGGCTTAAGTGAAGCTTTCTTT CSVGLSEAFF
TRBJ2-7 . . TRBV7-2 TGTGCCAGCAGCGGACAGATGTCCTACGAGCAGTACTTC CASSGQMSYEQYF
TRBJ2-7 few TRBD2 TRBV28 TGTGCCAGCACCCCCGGAGCGGGAGAGTACGAGCAGTACTTC CASTPGAGEYEQYF
TRBJ2-7 few . TRBV12-3/TRBV12-4 TGTGCCAGCAGTTTAGAACGCCAAGTCCAGTACTTC CASSLERQVQYF
TRBJ2-1 few . TRBV20-1 TGCAGTGCTAGAGATCGGGGCGAATCACATGAGCAGTTCTTC CSARDRGESHEQFF
TRBJ2-1 . TRBD2 TRBV20-1 TGCAGTGCTAGAGATCGCCTAGCGGGGGGTATGGCGCAGTTCTTC CSARDRLAGGMAQFF
TRBJ1-2 . . TRBV2 TGTGCCAGCAGTGCGCAGGGCAGGGATTATGGCTACACCTTC CASSAQGRDYGYTF
TRBJ2-1 . . TRBV15 TGTGCCACCAGCACCCGTAAGGGCGATGAGCAGTTCTTC CATSTRKGDEQFF
TRBJ2-7 . . TRBV5-1 TGCGCCAGCAGCTTGGTGCGGGGGCTGTCCCACGAGCAGTACTTC CASSLVRGLSHEQYF
TRBJ2-7 few . TRBV20-1 TGCAGTGGTAACCCATTAGGGGGGGGTAAGGCACACGAGCAGTACTTC CSGNPLGGGKAHEQYF
TRBJ1-4 . . TRBV19 TGTGCCAGTAGTATTGGTCTACGCGGTGAAAAACTGTTTTTT CASSIGLRGEKLFF
TRBJ1-4 many . TRBV12-3/TRBV12-4 TGTGCCAGCAGTAGGTCGGGAGATGAAAAACTGTTTTTT CASSRSGDEKLFF
TRBJ2-5 few TRBD2 TRBV18 TGTGCCAGCTCACCATCGACTAGCGCCGAGACCCAGTACTTC CASSPSTSAETQYF
TRBJ2-7 few . TRBV20-1 TGCAGTGCCGCGACGGATGTCCACGAGCAGTACTTC CSAATDVHEQYF